This record covers a single T cell receptor (beta chain). What it recognizes is unknown. The CDR3 extends over 15 amino acids. Germline assignment: CDR1 SNHLY and CDR2 FYNNEI. V dropped 4 bases and J dropped 7; count of bases not matched to a gene: 11. The data derive from a study of T cell responses to AZD1222 COVID-19 vaccine. Across the study: Samples with a second dose at about 4 or about 12 weeks were pooled together. Study-level findings and limits: Repertoire sampling was restricted to post-peak T cell response timepoints. Clonal diversity may have been underestimated, and the donors were mostly white British, with more females than males. A reported finding is that nearly half of spike-specific TCRs target unmutated variant regions.

Measured with immunoSEQ multiplex PCR; TCRdb has only the in-frame clones, and not every one. The repertoire includes about 79,000 clones, 80% of them detected once, and 22% sits in the top ten. This specimen was peripheral blood, taken on day 0 of AZD1222 vaccination. The chain links TRBV2 to TRBJ2-5, with 8 bases lining up with TRBD1. The sequence derives from an adult in good health. CDR3 region: CASSARTAQGATQYF. CDR3 sequence (DNA): TGTGCCAGCAGTGCCCGGACAGCCCAGGGGGCGACCCAGTACTTC.